A selection of T cell receptor beta chains follows, all from one sample in a study of T cell clones after liver transplantation. Libraries were prepared by immunoSEQ multiplex PCR; TCRdb keeps only in-frame clonotypes and omits some of them. The sample consists of roughly 120,000 clones, roughly nine tenths of them appearing once. Sequencing used CD4+ T cells from blood, obtained 12 months after liver transplant. The receptors come from a human patient who received a liver transplant. Some T cells may trace back to the graft donor. Both conserved end residues are part of each CDR3. The D gene is left open where the match is weak. Clone size is not always given. Where it is, it says once, few, many or a class for expanded clones.

j_call,v_call,d_call,clone_size,cdr3_aa,cdr3_nt
TRBJ2-7,TRBV5-4,TRBD1,NA,CASSSAGGTGGFHEQYF,TGTGCCAGCAGCTCCGCCGGCGGGACAGGGGGCTTCCACGAGCAGTACTTC
TRBJ2-3,TRBV2,NA,NA,CASSRDGYTDTQYF,TGTGCCAGCAGTCGGGACGGATACACAGATACGCAGTATTTT
TRBJ2-7,TRBV10-3,TRBD1,NA,CAIRRQGVYEQYF,TGTGCCATCAGAAGACAGGGGGTCTACGAGCAGTACTTC
TRBJ2-3,TRBV5-1,TRBD1,NA,CASSLGDRGQDTQYF,TGCGCCAGCAGCTTGGGGGACAGGGGGCAAGATACGCAGTATTTT
TRBJ1-3,TRBV18,TRBD1,NA,CASSPQGALSGNTIYF,TGTGCCAGCTCACCGCAGGGGGCTCTATCGGGAAACACCATATATTTT
TRBJ2-1,TRBV6-5,NA,NA,CASSYRTRGDYNEQFF,TGTGCCAGCAGTTACCGCACTAGAGGGGACTACAATGAGCAGTTCTTC
TRBJ1-4,TRBV23-1,NA,NA,CANRSASDGEKLFF,TGCGCCAACCGCAGCGCCTCCGACGGTGAAAAACTGTTTTTT
TRBJ2-1,TRBV28,TRBD2,once,CASSFLGTRTNEQFF,TGTGCCAGCAGTTTCCTCGGGACTAGGACCAATGAGCAGTTCTTC
TRBJ1-1,TRBV7-2,NA,NA,CASRWTSNTEAFF,TGTGCCAGCAGGTGGACAAGTAACACTGAAGCTTTCTTT
TRBJ2-5,TRBV5-1,TRBD1,NA,CASSSTTGSETQYF,TGCGCCAGCAGCTCGACGACAGGGTCTGAGACCCAGTACTTC
TRBJ2-6,TRBV5-1,NA,NA,CASSLRTAPSGANVLTF,TGCGCCAGCAGCTTGAGGACAGCCCCTTCTGGGGCCAACGTCCTGACTTTC
TRBJ2-2,TRBV28,TRBD2,once,CASSPSGATGELFF,TGTGCCAGCAGTCCTAGCGGGGCCACCGGGGAGCTGTTTTTT
TRBJ2-3,TRBV11-2,NA,once,CASSKRSLITDTQYF,TGTGCCAGCAGCAAACGCTCCCTTATCACAGATACGCAGTATTTT
TRBJ2-6,TRBV6-1,NA,NA,CASTAVPGANVLTF,TGTGCCAGCACGGCAGTCCCTGGGGCCAACGTCCTGACTTTC
TRBJ2-1,TRBV7-9,NA,few,CASSSTRRLYEQFF,TGTGCCAGCAGCTCCACTAGGAGGTTATATGAGCAGTTCTTC
TRBJ2-5,TRBV9,TRBD1,NA,CASSSRGLVGQTQYF,TGTGCCAGCAGCTCCAGGGGGTTAGTCGGGCAGACCCAGTACTTC
TRBJ2-3,TRBV19,TRBD2,NA,CASSIISLAGYTDTQYF,TGTGCCAGTAGTATTATCTCACTAGCGGGTTATACAGATACGCAGTATTTT
TRBJ1-1,TRBV5-6,TRBD1,NA,CASSTQDRVVTEAFF,TGTGCCAGCAGCACTCAAGACAGGGTTGTCACTGAAGCTTTCTTT
TRBJ1-4,TRBV28,NA,NA,CASSFNREGIEKLFF,TGTGCCAGCAGTTTCAACAGGGAGGGGATTGAAAAACTGTTTTTT
TRBJ1-1,TRBV18,TRBD1,NA,CASSLGGQLNTEAFF,TGTGCCAGCTCACTGGGGGGACAGTTGAACACTGAAGCTTTCTTT
TRBJ2-3,TRBV11-3,NA,once,CASSLGAGGSDTQYF,TGTGCCAGCAGCTTAGGTGCCGGGGGTTCAGATACGCAGTATTTT
TRBJ2-7,TRBV28,NA,NA,CASRRGQSYEQYF,TGTGCCAGCAGACGCGGACAGTCCTACGAGCAGTACTTC
TRBJ1-5,TRBV28,NA,few,CASSFGMGQISNQPQHF,TGTGCCAGCAGTTTCGGGATGGGCCAAATTAGCAATCAGCCCCAGCATTTT
TRBJ1-5,TRBV10-1,NA,NA,CASSDSNQPQHF,TGCGCCAGCAGTGATAGCAATCAGCCCCAGCATTTT
TRBJ2-3,TRBV2,NA,NA,CASSDRAYTQYF,TGTGCCAGCAGTGACCGGGCTTATACGCAGTATTTT
TRBJ1-3,TRBV10-1,NA,NA,CASSAESSGNTIYF,TGCGCCAGCAGTGCCGAAAGCTCTGGAAACACCATATATTTT
TRBJ1-3,TRBV9,NA,NA,CASSVAGGLGNTIYF,TGTGCCAGCAGCGTAGCGGGGGGGCTCGGAAACACCATATATTTT
TRBJ2-2,TRBV2,NA,once,CASVQENTGELFF,TGTGCCAGCGTCCAAGAGAACACCGGGGAGCTGTTTTTT
TRBJ2-7,TRBV9,NA,NA,CASTPGAAGINYEQYF,TGTGCCAGCACCCCGGGTGCGGCGGGGATTAACTACGAGCAGTACTTC
TRBJ2-1,TRBV29-1,TRBD2,NA,CSVEAGGLNEQFF,TGCAGCGTTGAAGCGGGAGGGCTCAATGAGCAGTTCTTC
TRBJ2-7,TRBV4-2,TRBD2,few,CASSLTSGREAYEQYF,TGTGCCAGCAGCCTCACTAGCGGGAGGGAAGCCTACGAGCAGTACTTC
TRBJ1-1,TRBV5-1,NA,NA,CASSPGQMNTEAFF,TGCGCCAGCAGCCCAGGACAGATGAACACTGAAGCTTTCTTT
TRBJ2-5,TRBV28,TRBD2,NA,CASSSPRGREGRDETQYF,TGTGCCAGCAGTTCCCCCCGTGGGCGGGAGGGCCGTGATGAGACCCAGTACTTC
TRBJ2-1,TRBV20-1,NA,NA,CSAAAQDEQFF,TGCAGTGCGGCAGCTCAGGATGAGCAGTTCTTC
TRBJ2-5,TRBV5-1,NA,NA,CASSLAEVGLVTQYF,TGCGCCAGCAGCTTGGCCGAGGTGGGGCTGGTGACCCAGTACTTC
TRBJ1-5,TRBV27,NA,NA,CASSRTGWDQPQHF,TGTGCCAGCAGTCGAACAGGGTGGGATCAGCCCCAGCATTTT
TRBJ2-3,TRBV4-2,NA,NA,CASSSDTDTQYF,TGTGCCAGCAGCTCCGACACAGATACGCAGTATTTT
TRBJ1-1,TRBV5-1,NA,NA,CASSNPGSGDTEAFF,TGCGCCAGCAGCAACCCGGGGTCGGGGGACACTGAAGCTTTCTTT
TRBJ2-5,TRBV11-3,TRBD2,NA,CASSFGGSGRAGETQYF,TGTGCCAGCAGCTTCGGGGGTAGCGGGAGGGCCGGCGAGACCCAGTACTTC
TRBJ2-3,TRBV27,TRBD2,NA,CASSQGLAADTQYF,TGTGCCAGCAGCCAGGGACTAGCCGCAGATACGCAGTATTTT
TRBJ1-1,TRBV5-5,TRBD1,few,CASSSPTGLGTEAFF,TGTGCCAGCAGCTCGCCGACAGGGCTGGGCACTGAAGCTTTCTTT
TRBJ2-2,TRBV7-9,NA,NA,CASSSGAYTGELFF,TGTGCCAGCAGCTCCGGGGCTTACACCGGGGAGCTGTTTTTT
TRBJ1-5,TRBV27,NA,few,CASSLKPPGHFASNQPQHF,TGTGCCAGCAGCCTAAAACCGCCGGGGCACTTTGCTAGCAATCAGCCCCAGCATTTT
TRBJ2-7,TRBV29-1,TRBD2,NA,CSVQGTSGSGYEQYF,TGCAGCGTGCAAGGGACTAGCGGGAGTGGGTACGAGCAGTACTTC
TRBJ2-7,TRBV5-1,TRBD1,NA,CASSFDRDVDEQYF,TGCGCCAGCAGCTTCGACAGGGATGTGGACGAGCAGTACTTC
TRBJ2-7,TRBV7-6,TRBD2,once,CASSPGLAGGRREQYF,TGTGCCAGCAGCCCCGGACTAGCGGGAGGCCGAAGGGAGCAGTACTTC
TRBJ1-2,TRBV6-4,NA,NA,CASSLQSGGAYGYTF,TGTGCCAGCAGCCTCCAGAGTGGGGGGGCCTATGGCTACACCTTC
TRBJ1-5,TRBV27,NA,NA,CACGGGNQPQHF,TGTGCCTGTGGGGGGGGCAATCAGCCCCAGCATTTT
TRBJ2-7,TRBV27,TRBD1,NA,CASSNRGPEQYF,TGTGCCAGCAGTAACAGGGGCCCCGAGCAGTACTTC
TRBJ2-3,TRBV27,TRBD2,once,CASSFRASGRPPDTQYF,TGTGCCAGCAGTTTTAGGGCTAGCGGGAGGCCGCCAGATACGCAGTATTTT
TRBJ2-7,TRBV11-3,NA,NA,CASSLDLTAEQYF,TGTGCCAGCAGCTTAGATCTTACAGCCGAGCAGTACTTC
TRBJ2-7,TRBV10-3,NA,NA,CAISDRTSYEQYF,TGTGCCATCAGTGATAGGACATCCTACGAGCAGTACTTC
TRBJ2-1,TRBV7-8,NA,NA,CASSSTGSSYNEQFF,TGTGCCAGCAGCTCGACTGGCAGCTCCTACAATGAGCAGTTCTTC
TRBJ2-2,TRBV27,TRBD1,NA,CASSIRQGPGELFF,TGTGCCAGCAGTATAAGACAGGGCCCCGGGGAGCTGTTTTTT
TRBJ2-6,TRBV6-5,NA,NA,CASKGSGANVLTF,TGTGCCAGCAAGGGCTCTGGGGCCAACGTCCTGACTTTC
TRBJ2-1,TRBV7-3,NA,NA,CASSRGGAGDEQFF,TGTGCCAGCAGCCGTGGGGGGGCCGGAGATGAGCAGTTCTTC
TRBJ2-5,TRBV30,TRBD2,once,CAWIIAGAETQYF,TGTGCCTGGATTATAGCGGGAGCAGAGACCCAGTACTTC
TRBJ2-4,TRBV6-5,TRBD2,NA,CASGAGVAKNIQYF,TGTGCCAGCGGGGCGGGAGTGGCCAAAAACATTCAGTACTTC
TRBJ2-3,TRBV6-5,NA,NA,CASRNRADTQYF,TGTGCCAGCAGGAACAGGGCAGATACGCAGTATTTT
TRBJ2-1,TRBV9,TRBD2,NA,CASSVASRASGSNEQFF,TGTGCCAGCAGCGTCGCTAGTCGGGCTAGCGGGAGCAATGAGCAGTTCTTC